This T cell receptor (beta chain) was found in a study of cytomegalovirus exposure and HLA in healthy donors. The overall study: Researchers found that about 84% of almost 400 genotyped donors fell within the Caucasian-associated ancestry cluster. Findings of the study overall: Earlier analysis yielded a pattern in which most TCR beta V segments were productive about 90% or about 30% of the time. An observed cluster of highly shared sequence variants was recorded as a likely sequencing artifact.

Of note for this clone: Its antigen is unknown.

No record was made of this donor's CMV serostatus. PCR used 60 Vbeta primers and 13 Jbeta primers. TCRdb keeps only in-frame clones here, not all; method: immunoSEQ multiplex PCR. Among some 130,000 clones listed, over 60% were seen once. This CDR3 comprises 15 residues. V lost 2 bases and J 0 bases, leaving 10 bases between the germline ends. CDR1 is MGHDK and CDR2 is SYGVNS in the germline V gene. The TCR originated in a human donor in good health. Material for sequencing was PBMCs. The chain has TRBV25-1 and TRBJ2-5, with D perhaps TRBD1 (6 bases). In nucleotides, the CDR3 is TGTGCCAGCAGTGAAGACAGGCAGTACCAAGAGACCCAGTACTTC. This translates into CASSEDRQYQETQYF.